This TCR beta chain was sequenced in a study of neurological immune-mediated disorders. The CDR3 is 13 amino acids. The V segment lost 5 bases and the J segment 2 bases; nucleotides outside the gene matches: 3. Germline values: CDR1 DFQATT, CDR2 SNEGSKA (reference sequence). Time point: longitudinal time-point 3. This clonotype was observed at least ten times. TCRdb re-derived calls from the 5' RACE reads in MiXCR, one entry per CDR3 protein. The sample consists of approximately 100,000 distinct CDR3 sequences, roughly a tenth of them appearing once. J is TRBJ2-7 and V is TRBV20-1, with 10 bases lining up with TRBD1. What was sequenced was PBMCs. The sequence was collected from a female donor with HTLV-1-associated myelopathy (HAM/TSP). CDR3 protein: CSAAGTGAYEQYF. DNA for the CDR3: TGCAGTGCTGCCGGGACAGGGGCCTACGAGCAGTACTTC.